Below are 8 T cell receptor beta chains sequenced from a single sample in a study of cytomegalovirus exposure and HLA in healthy donors. It was with 60 Vbeta and 13 Jbeta primers that the PCR ran. TCRdb's table, derived via immunoSEQ multiplex PCR, lists solely in-frame clones and lacks some. In the table there are about 200,000 clones, roughly 86% of which are singletons. The sequenced sample consisted of PBMCs. The origin of the receptors is a man between 40 and 49 years old in good health and CMV-seropositive.

The chain couples TRBV7-3 to TRBJ2-1, with TRBD2 identical over 10 bases. Trimming at V came to 5 bases and at J to 10 bases, leaving 14 bases not matched to a gene. Germline lookup yields CDR1 SGHTA and CDR2 FQGTGA. The CDR3 extends over 16 amino acids. The chain's CDR3 is CASSPGGAGGPREQFF. CDR3 bases: TGTGCCAGCAGCCCCGGTGGAGCGGGGGGGCCAAGAGAGCAGTTCTTC.

The rearrangement uses TRBV7-9 and TRBJ2-7; no clear D gene. V lost 0 bases and J lost 0, with 3 bases in between. The CDR3 is 13 residues long. The germline gives CDR1 SEHNR, CDR2 FQNEAQ (reference sequence). CDR3 sequence (DNA): TGTGCCAGCAGCTTAGCGGCCTCCTACGAGCAGTACTTC. Translation: CASSLAASYEQYF.

This chain links TRBV28 with TRBJ1-5, with 9 bases fitting TRBD1. V shed 3 bases and J 4 bases; nucleotides not matched to a gene: 7. Germline V gene data show CDR1 as MDHEN and CDR2 as SYDVKM. This CDR3 has 16 amino acids. The CDR3 DNA sequence: TGTGCCAGCAGTTTGTCCGGGACAGGGTTGAATCAGCCCCAGCATTTT. Translated, it gives CASSLSGTGLNQPQHF.

The rearrangement uses TRBV6-5 and TRBJ2-7, with D tentatively TRBD1 (6 bases). In germline, CDR1 is MNHEY, CDR2 SVGAGI. Trimming took off 5 bases at V and 6 bases at J, with 11 bases between the two ends. The CDR3 spans 12 residues. The CDR3 sequence is CASSPTGFEQYF. The CDR3 DNA reads TGTGCCAGCAGTCCTACAGGGTTCGAGCAGTACTTC.

The V gene is TRBV7-9, the J gene TRBJ1-4; 11 nucleotides align to TRBD1. Germline trimming cut 5 bases from V and 8 bases from J; bases unmatched to any gene: 4. This CDR3 is built from 14 residues. Germline CDR1 and CDR2: SEHNR and FQNEAQ (reference sequence). The CDR3 sequence is CASSSRDRGEKLFF. CDR3 DNA sequence: TGTGCCAGCAGCAGCCGGGACAGGGGGGAAAAACTGTTTTTT. Full variable domain (rest looked up from reference TRBV7-9 and TRBJ1-4): DTGVSQNPRHKITKRGQNVTFRCDPISEHNRLYWYRQTLGQGPEFLTYFQNEAQLEKSRLLSDRFSAERPKGSFSTLEIQRTEQGDSAMYLCASSSRDRGEKLFFGSGTQLSVL.

V and J are TRBV19 and TRBJ2-1, with a weak D call TRBD1 (5 bases). Germline-derived CDR1 and CDR2 are LNHDA and SQIVND (reference sequence). The CDR3 runs 14 residues. The V end was cut by 5 bases, the J end by 0 bases, with 8 bases between. CDR3: CASSDSFSYNEQFF. The CDR3 DNA sequence: TGTGCCAGTAGTGACAGTTTCTCCTACAATGAGCAGTTCTTC.

The chain has TRBV5-5 and TRBJ1-2; D not certain. There are 16 residues in the CDR3. Trimming removed 3 bases from V and 0 bases from J, with 15 bases in between. Germline CDR1 reads SGHKS; CDR2 reads YYEKEE (reference sequence). The CDR3 loop is CASSSPSGSANYGYTF. CDR3 bases: TGTGCCAGCAGCTCGCCATCAGGTTCCGCTAACTATGGCTACACCTTC.

This chain joins TRBV2 and TRBJ2-1; 8 nucleotides align to TRBD1. V trimming: 6 bases; J trimming: 5 bases; junction bases outside the gene matches: 3. The V gene's germline CDR1 is SNHLY and CDR2 FYNNEI. The CDR3 loop spans 13 amino acids. CDR3 nucleotides: TGTGCCAGCAGGAAGGACAGGGACAATGAGCAGTTCTTC. Translating it yields CASRKDRDNEQFF. Using reference TRBV2 and TRBJ2-1 for the parts outside the CDR3, the full variable domain is EPEVTQTPSHQVTQMGQEVILRCVPISNHLYFYWYRQILGQKVEFLVSFYNNEISEKSEIFDDQFSVERPDGSNFTLKIRSTKLEDSAMYFCASRKDRDNEQFFGPGTRLTVL.